This TCR beta chain originates from a study of CD8 T cells in ankylosing spondylitis. Points on this clonotype: What it recognizes is unknown.

Germline loops: CDR1 SGHRS, CDR2 YFSETQ. V dropped 3 bases and J dropped 1 base, with 10 bases sitting between them. The CDR3 is made up of 14 amino acids. Quantitative 5'-RACE with molecular barcodes was used to make the TCR beta libraries. TCRdb fed the 5' RACE reads into MiXCR, producing one record per CDR3 protein. The sample has some 840,000 distinct CDR3 sequences; about 12% are singletons. Study-level points and caveats: Disease-linked clones displayed a CD8+ phenotype and appeared relatively rarely in peripheral blood. Earlier authors reported some of these motif variants in reactive arthritis synovial fluid and blood. About 8 highly homologous variants made up a TCR beta motif, and this motif appeared characteristic of ankylosing spondylitis blood. Reportedly, disease-linked clones are significantly enriched in ankylosing spondylitis patients' matched synovial fluid.

This receptor was obtained from a male donor with ankylosing spondylitis. The sequenced sample was blood, either unsorted or a sorted T cell fraction (not recorded which). The chain joins TRBV5-1 to TRBJ1-1; D remains unclear. The CDR3 sequence is CASSSSSGNTEAFF. CDR3 sequence (DNA): TGCGCCAGCAGCTCTTCATCCGGGAACACTGAAGCTTTCTTT. Full variable domain (outside the CDR3, taken from reference TRBV5-1 and TRBJ1-1): KAGVTQTPRYLIKTRGQQVTLSCSPISGHRSVSWYQQTPGQGLQFLFEYFSETQRNKGNFPGRFSGRQFSNSRSEMNVSTLELGDSALYLCASSSSSGNTEAFFGQGTRLTVV.